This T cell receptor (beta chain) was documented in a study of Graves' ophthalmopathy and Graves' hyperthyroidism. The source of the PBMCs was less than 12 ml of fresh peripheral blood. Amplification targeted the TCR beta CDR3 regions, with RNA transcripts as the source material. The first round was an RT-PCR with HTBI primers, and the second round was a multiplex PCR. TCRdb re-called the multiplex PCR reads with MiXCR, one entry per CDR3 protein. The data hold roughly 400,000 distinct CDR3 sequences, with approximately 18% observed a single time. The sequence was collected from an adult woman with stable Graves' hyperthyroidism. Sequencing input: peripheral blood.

CDR3 in DNA: TGTGCCAGCAGGGGGGACGCCAATCAGCCCCAGCATTTT. This translates into CASRGDANQPQHF. This chain uses TRBV2 with TRBJ1-5, with a tentative D call TRBD1 (5 bases). Germline values: CDR1 SNHLY, CDR2 FYNNEI. The V end was cut by 6 bases, the J end by 3 bases, with 9 bases between. There are 13 residues in the CDR3.